This passage covers 26 T cell receptor beta chains from one sample sequenced in a study of a mutant IDH1 vaccine in newly diagnosed glioma. These TCRs are of unknown antigen specificity. Generated by immunoSEQ multiplex PCR, the TCRdb table keeps only in-frame clones and is missing some. The table lists about 65,000 clones, 70% to 90% of them singletons. The sample's time point: week 23, last vaccination. A single vaccine dose contained 300 ug of mutant IDH1 20-mer peptide, and topical imiquimod was used with it. The source material was PBMCs, sampled from a glioma patient whose treatment included an IDH1 peptide vaccine. The receptor set was obtained from a man aged 25-45 years with glioma.

As to this clone: At one of its ends the junction is not consistent with the germline gene, which may arise from a read error. The gene calls are TRBV7-4 and TRBJ2-4, with 7 nucleotides matching TRBD2. Germline CDR1 is SGHVT and CDR2 is SQSDAQ. The CDR3 loop spans 18 amino acids. CDR3 DNA: TGTGCCGGCAGCCCCCCAGCGGGAATCCCCGAAGGGATAAACATTCAGTACTTC. Its translation: CAGSPPAGIPEGINIQYF.

The genes are TRBV15 and TRBJ2-1; possible D gene TRBD1, 6 bases. The CDR3 is 16 residues long. Trimming took 7 bases from V and 2 from J, leaving 18 bases between them. Germline V gene sequence: CDR1 LNHNV, CDR2 YYDKDF (reference sequence). The CDR3 is CATTPAQGLTYNEQFF. The CDR3 DNA reads as TGTGCCACCACCCCAGCCCAGGGGTTAACCTACAATGAGCAGTTCTTC.

The genes are TRBV28 and TRBJ2-1; the D gene is possibly TRBD1 (6 bases). This CDR3 is built from 17 residues. Germline assignment: CDR1 MDHEN and CDR2 SYDVKM. V lost 4 bases and J lost 4, with 20 bases in between. CDR3 nucleotides: TGTGCCAGCAGTTGTCGGACAGAGTCAACGGTATACAATGAGCAGTTCTTC. This sequence encodes CASSCRTESTVYNEQFF.

The V gene is TRBV6-5, the J gene TRBJ1-3; D gene uncertain. V dropped 0 bases and J dropped 0 bases, with 9 bases sitting between them. CDR3 length equals 16 residues. Germline CDR1 is MNHEY and CDR2 is SVGAGI. The CDR3 reads CASSYSPSSSGNTIYF. The CDR3 region has the DNA TGTGCCAGCAGTTACTCACCATCCTCCTCTGGAAACACCATATATTTT.

This chain uses TRBV6-5 with TRBJ2-3; no reliable D call. Trimming stripped 8 bases from V and 8 bases from J, with 14 bases between. The CDR3 spans 12 residues. Germline V lookup: CDR1 MNHEY, CDR2 SVGAGI. As DNA, the CDR3 is TGTGCCAGCCAATCGACCCTCGGTACGCAGTATTTT. Its protein product is CASQSTLGTQYF.

The rearrangement joins TRBV7-7 to TRBJ2-7; no definite D call. V was cut by 0 bases and J by 0 bases, with 9 bases left in between. There are 15 residues in the CDR3. The V gene's germline CDR1 is SSHAT and CDR2 FNYEAQ (reference sequence). CDR3 protein: CASSLAAGASYEQYF. In DNA form, the CDR3 reads TGTGCCAGCAGCTTAGCGGCAGGAGCCTCCTACGAGCAGTACTTC.

Here the CDR3 DNA reads TGTGCCTGGGGACGGGGCGGTCCTGAAGCTTTCTTT. The encoded protein is CAWGRGGPEAFF. The chain recombines TRBV30 with TRBJ1-1; D is possibly TRBD1 (5 bases). The CDR3 contains 12 residues. Between the trimmed V and J ends, which lost 5 bases and 6 bases, there was a span of 13 bases. Germline CDR1 is GTSNPN and CDR2 is SVGIG (reference sequence).

This clone was counted only a few times. The genes are TRBV28 and TRBJ1-1, with D unclear. The CDR3 spans 12 residues. Per germline, CDR1 MDHEN and CDR2 SYDVKM. The V end lost 4 bases, the J end lost 9 bases, and 12 bases lay between the germline ends. CDR3 amino acids: CASSSSRFQAFF. The CDR3 nucleotides are TGTGCCAGCAGTTCCTCCCGGTTCCAAGCTTTCTTT. The whole variable domain, filled in from reference TRBV28 and TRBJ1-1, reads DVKVTQSSRYLVKRTGEKVFLECVQDMDHENMFWYRQDPGLGLRLIYFSYDVKMKEKGDIPEGYSVSREKKERFSLILESASTNQTSMYLCASSSSRFQAFFGQGTRLTVV.

The rearrangement uses TRBV11-2 and TRBJ2-1; no definite D call. V lost 5 bases and J 4 bases, leaving 6 bases between the germline ends. Germline CDR1 SGHAT, CDR2 FQNNGV. The CDR3 consists of 12 residues. DNA of the CDR3: TGTGCCAGCAGCCGTGCTTACAATGAGCAGTTCTTC. Its translation is CASSRAYNEQFF.

This chain joins TRBV6-1 and TRBJ2-4, with D possibly TRBD2 on 5 matching bases. Germline V gene lookup returns CDR1 MNHNS and CDR2 SASEGT. Deletions cut 1 base from V and 5 bases from J, with 9 bases between. This CDR3 has 14 residues. The CDR3 loop reads CASSEETTQNIQYF. The CDR3 nucleotides read TGTGCCAGCAGTGAAGAGACTACCCAAAACATTCAGTACTTC.

The chain recombines TRBV15 with TRBJ2-7, with 8 bases lining up with TRBD1. This CDR3 has 17 amino acids. Trimming cost V 4 bases and J 2 bases; bases outside gene matches: 13. Germline V gene data show CDR1 as LNHNV and CDR2 as YYDKDF (reference sequence). Here the CDR3 reads CATSTLGTGLTPYEQYF. The CDR3 bases are TGTGCCACCAGCACCCTAGGGACAGGCTTAACCCCCTACGAGCAGTACTTC.

V gene TRBV5-1 combines with J gene TRBJ2-2, with 7 bases aligning to TRBD1. V dropped 7 bases and J dropped 6; count of bases not matched to a gene: 6. This CDR3 has 13 residues. Germline CDR1 SGHRS, CDR2 YFSETQ. As DNA, the CDR3 is TGCGCCAGCGGAACAGGGGAACCCGGGGAGCTGTTTTTT. It translates to CASGTGEPGELFF.

The V gene is TRBV19, the J gene TRBJ2-3, with a weak D call TRBD1 (6 bases). The germline V and J ends were trimmed by 6 bases and 1 base, with 11 bases remaining between them. Per germline, CDR1 LNHDA and CDR2 SQIVND (reference sequence). CDR3 length equals 14 residues. CDR3 bases: TGTGCCAGTAGCGAGGACAGCGGCACAGATACGCAGTATTTT. As protein: CASSEDSGTDTQYF.

V and J are TRBV28 and TRBJ2-7; 10 positions match TRBD1. CDR1 and CDR2 from the germline V gene are MDHEN and SYDVKM. This CDR3 comprises 15 residues. V was clipped by 6 bases and J by 5 bases; unmatched bases: 10. CDR3: CASRRTGTGVHEQYF. CDR3 bases: TGTGCCAGCAGACGTACCGGGACAGGGGTCCACGAGCAGTACTTC. The full variable domain, completed using reference TRBV28 and TRBJ2-7, is DVKVTQSSRYLVKRTGEKVFLECVQDMDHENMFWYRQDPGLGLRLIYFSYDVKMKEKGDIPEGYSVSREKKERFSLILESASTNQTSMYLCASRRTGTGVHEQYFGPGTRLTVT.

The chain is built from TRBV19 and TRBJ1-1, with TRBD1 matching over 7 bases. The ends lost 5 bases at V and 2 bases at J; junction bases unmatched: 8. Germline lookup yields CDR1 LNHDA and CDR2 SQIVND (reference sequence). The CDR3 has 15 residues. CDR3 DNA: TGTGCCAGTAGTCTAAGGGACAGCACAAACACTGAAGCTTTCTTT. Amino acids: CASSLRDSTNTEAFF.

The chain is built from TRBV11-2 and TRBJ1-1; D gene ambiguous. The CDR3 extends over 14 amino acids. The germline V gene encodes CDR1 SGHAT and CDR2 FQNNGV. V lost 3 bases, J lost 4 bases, and 12 bases lay in between. The CDR3: CASSLNPGGTEAFF. The CDR3 DNA follows: TGTGCCAGCAGCTTGAACCCAGGCGGCACTGAAGCTTTCTTT.

The chain employs TRBV30 and TRBJ2-5, with a weak D call TRBD1 (6 bases). Germline V gene lookup returns CDR1 GTSNPN and CDR2 SVGIG (reference sequence). V was shortened by 4 bases and J by 5 bases, with 14 bases between the two germline ends. CDR3 length equals 13 residues. The CDR3 region is CAWIGRGMETQYF. For the CDR3, the DNA is TGTGCCTGGATTGGCAGGGGCATGGAGACCCAGTACTTC.

The chain carries TRBV10-3 and TRBJ1-1, with D possibly TRBD1 on 6 matching bases. V was trimmed by 6 bases and J by 3 bases, leaving 11 bases between them. Germline V gene lookup returns CDR1 ENHRY and CDR2 SYGVKD. CDR3 length: 13 residues. DNA of the CDR3: TGTGCCATCAGGGAGCAGGGGCACACTGAAGCTTTCTTT. This sequence encodes CAIREQGHTEAFF.

The V and J genes are TRBV5-1 and TRBJ1-4; the D gene is possibly TRBD1 (5 bases). Germline CDR1 reads SGHRS; CDR2 reads YFSETQ. V lost 4 bases, J lost 5 bases, and 15 bases lay in between. This CDR3 is 15 amino acids long. CDR3 sequence (DNA): TGCGCCAGCAGCGGGCCGGGAGGGGCAAATGAAAAACTGTTTTTT. Residues: CASSGPGGANEKLFF.

The chain uses TRBV5-8 and TRBJ2-2; D is perhaps TRBD2 (6 bases). The CDR3 is 12 amino acids. Trimming stripped 4 bases from V and 15 bases from J, with 16 bases between. The V gene's germline CDR1 is SGHTS and CDR2 YDEGEE. The CDR3 DNA follows: TGTGCCAGCAGCAGAGCGACCCGGAGGGTGTTTTTT. It translates to CASSRATRRVFF.

The chain recombines TRBV18 with TRBJ2-1; a weak D match, TRBD1 (6 bases). CDR1 is KGHSH, CDR2 LQKENI, per germline. This CDR3 contains 17 residues. Between the trimmed V and J ends, which lost 0 bases and 6 bases, there was a span of 18 bases. CDR3 DNA: TGTGCCAGCTCACCACCGTTCCAAGTCAGGGGCATCAATGAGCAGTTCTTC. It specifies CASSPPFQVRGINEQFF.

The rearrangement links TRBV19 to TRBJ1-2; D is unclear. The ends were cut back, 7 bases at V and 8 bases at J, with 17 bases in the middle. Germline V gene sequence: CDR1 LNHDA, CDR2 SQIVND (reference sequence). This CDR3 contains 13 residues. The CDR3 coding sequence is TGTGCCAGTACCCCGTTATCCCTATGGGGCTACACCTTC. This gives the protein CASTPLSLWGYTF. The variable domain in full, completed from reference TRBV19 and TRBJ1-2, reads DGGITQSPKYLFRKEGQNVTLSCEQNLNHDAMYWYRQDPGQGLRLIYYSQIVNDFQKGDIAEGYSVSREKKESFPLTVTSAQKNPTAFYLCASTPLSLWGYTFGSGTRLTVV.

This clone showed up just a few times. V usage is TRBV19 and J usage is TRBJ2-7; the D is unclear. The germline V and J ends were trimmed by 5 bases and 3 bases, with 8 bases remaining between them. The CDR3 spans 12 residues. Germline V gene lookup returns CDR1 LNHDA and CDR2 SQIVND (reference sequence). In DNA form, the CDR3 reads TGTGCCAGTAGTCCCGGGCTCTACGAGCAGTACTTC. This encodes CASSPGLYEQYF.

V is TRBV6-6 and J is TRBJ2-3, with TRBD2 matching over 7 bases. This CDR3 is built from 15 residues. Unmatched junction bases numbered 13, after V lost 11 bases and J lost 2 bases. Germline assignment: CDR1 MNHNY and CDR2 SVGAGI (reference sequence). The CDR3 coding sequence is TGTGCCTCAACCCGAGCGGGGAGATACACAGATACGCAGTATTTT. Translation: CASTRAGRYTDTQYF.

This chain connects TRBV4-1 to TRBJ1-5; D may be TRBD1 (5 bases). The CDR3 has 15 residues. V was cut by 4 bases and J by 2 bases, with 12 bases left in between. CDR1 MGHRA and CDR2 YSYEKL come from the germline V gene. The CDR3 coding sequence is TGCGCCAGCAGCCCCACCCAGGGAGGCAATCAGCCCCAGCATTTT. Encoded protein: CASSPTQGGNQPQHF.

The rearrangement links TRBV2 to TRBJ2-1; D uncertain. The ends were cut back, 6 bases at V and 4 bases at J, with 16 bases in the middle. Germline CDR1 SNHLY, CDR2 FYNNEI. The CDR3 runs to 15 residues. The CDR3, as DNA: TGTGCCAGCAGGGACCGGGTTTCTACTTACAATGAGCAGTTCTTC. This translates into CASRDRVSTYNEQFF.